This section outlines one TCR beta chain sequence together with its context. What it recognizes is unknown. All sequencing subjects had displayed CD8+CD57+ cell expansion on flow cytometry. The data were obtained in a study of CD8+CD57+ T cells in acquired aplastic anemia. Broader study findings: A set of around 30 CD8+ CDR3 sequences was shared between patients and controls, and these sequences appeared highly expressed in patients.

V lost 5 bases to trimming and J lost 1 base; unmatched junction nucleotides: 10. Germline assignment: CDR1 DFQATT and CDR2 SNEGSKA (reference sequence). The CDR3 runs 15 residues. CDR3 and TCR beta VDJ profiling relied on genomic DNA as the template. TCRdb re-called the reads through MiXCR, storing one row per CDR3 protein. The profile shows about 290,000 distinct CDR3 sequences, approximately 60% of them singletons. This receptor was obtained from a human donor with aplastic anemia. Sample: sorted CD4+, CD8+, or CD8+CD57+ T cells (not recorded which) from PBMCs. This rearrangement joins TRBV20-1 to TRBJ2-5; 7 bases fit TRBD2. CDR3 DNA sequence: TGCAGTGCTGGTCGGGCTAGCGGAGGCCAAGAGACCCAGTACTTC. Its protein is CSAGRASGGQETQYF.